This T cell receptor beta chain was captured by sequencing in a study of beta chain features in type 1 diabetes (dated by TCRdb to 2016 to 2018). Study-wide context: Mean age, gender distribution, total cell number and subset yield did not differ between patients and healthy donors. A total of roughly 100 million sorted cells were examined across all samples, and the number of cells per subset was strongly correlated with RNA yield. Regulatory and stem cell-like memory subsets were obtained from only 8 patients and roughly 8 healthy donors, while naive and central memory subsets were obtained from all 30 or so donors. In the study, recently diagnosed type 1 diabetes patients and matched healthy donors were compared on the TCRB repertoires of their sorted circulating CD4+ T cell subsets.

Each donor gave one peripheral blood draw, averaging approximately 110 mL, which was collected into heparinised tubes. A BD FACSAria II was used to sort naive, central memory, regulatory and stem cell-like memory CD4+ T cells with a panel that included CD45RO, CCR7, CD25, CD127, CD95 and CD27. A purity above 95% was achieved for all sorted populations. PBMCs were isolated right away by Lymphoprep density gradient centrifugation and were stained directly, without culture. Samples were stained and sorted in pairs, with one healthy donor and one patient per experiment, so that batch effects were minimized. The full study reports these points: Because cDNA was sequenced instead of genomic DNA, highly expressing activated cells could be over-represented, though the groups showed no difference in activation or CD3 levels. Because the HLA sub-analyses included only small numbers of individuals, any influence of HLA type on TCRB rearrangement was left unresolved. The naive, central memory and regulatory TCRB repertoires appeared to resemble one another more closely among patients than among healthy donors. Shorter templates might be favored by PCR, yet because patient and control samples were amplified and corrected together, any such skew would affect both groups equally. Type 1 diabetes patients showed a moderate but significant shortening of TCRB CDR3 length in all four CD4+ subsets. Fewer insertions and more nucleotide deletions at VDJ recombination sites were observed in patients with type 1 diabetes, implying thymic rearrangement abnormalities.

With respect to this clone: The target of this receptor is not known. Base qualities are not recorded, but no much larger clone differs from it by a single base.

All of the isolated RNA was reverse transcribed with the High Capacity cDNA Reverse Transcription Kit, so expressed TCRB transcripts were sequenced. Naive, central memory and regulatory T cell samples underwent deep immunoSEQ sequencing, averaging around 3.9 million total reads per sample. Sorted cells were lysed in RLT buffer and RNA was extracted with DNase-treated RNeasy Micro or Mini kits, depending on cell number. Each cell subset was processed on its own to prevent cross-contamination, while patient and healthy donor samples were processed together. The immunoSEQ multiplex PCR was used to amplify TCRB sequences from cDNA, yielding 87-bp fragments that span the CDR3 region. Sequencing of the amplicons was done on the Illumina HiSeq platform. Concerning the study's data processing: PCR bias was corrected computationally using synthetic template baselines, and reads within Hamming distance 2 were collapsed, with unmergeable singletons discarded. Reads were aligned against IMGT so that V, D and J genes, CDR3 length and insertions or deletions at six rearrangement sites could be assigned. Clonotype counts were normalized to sorted cell number within each subset before computing true diversity and Gini coefficients with the tcR R package. The overlap coefficient, calculated on TCRB nucleotide sequences, was used to quantify repertoire sharing. Entries here come from immuneACCESS through TCRdb and include only in-frame sequences with V and J called. Some clones fail to appear in such tables; in the studies checked, an unresolved V gene covers under half of the shortfall, and the cause of the remainder is unknown. The DNA was the basis for D and trimming; V, J and clone size are from that table. The sample table lists over 150,000 clones, 6.5% to 8.5% of them with a count of one. The ten biggest clones cover approximately 0.56% of the sample.

Reading the germline V gene (reference sequence) gives CDR1 SEHNR and CDR2 FQNEAQ. The CDR3 starts with the cysteine, ends with the phenylalanine, and has 14 residues. Here the CDR3 DNA is all that survives: 42 bases in frame from base 1. V is clipped by 1 base and J by 0 bases, and the sequence between their germline boundaries is 6 bases long. The chain employs TRBV7-9 and TRBJ1-1, with the D gene not clear enough to name. The sequence derives from a woman aged 18-29 years with type 1 diabetes. The source material was central memory CD4+ T cells from blood. The nucleotide sequence is given as TGTGCCAGCAGCTTAGACAGTATGAACACTGAAGCTTTCTTT. It specifies CASSLDSMNTEAFF.